This TCR beta chain came from a study of control samples from healthy donors and cancer patients (TCRdb year 2020). Only one count was recorded for this clone. Its antigen specificity is not known. Base qualities are not recorded, but no much larger clone differs from it by a single base. The receptor library was made with the immunoSEQ multiplex PCR assay. TCRdb provides this immuneACCESS table in a form limited to in-frame rearrangements. Some clones are lacking; in checked studies, under half of them reflect an unresolved V gene, and why the rest are absent is not known. The table for this sample lists 180,000 or so clones; around 91% of them were counted only once. Together, the top ten hold about 1.6% of the sample. This clonotype was obtained from a woman in her twenties or thirties in good health. The sequencing sample was made of blood.

The CDR3: CASSKGPDLNTEAFF. The nucleotide sequence is TGTGCCAGCAGCAAAGGGCCGGACCTGAACACTGAAGCTTTCTTT. The chain joins TRBV21-1 to TRBJ1-1. TRBV21-1 is an annotated pseudogene. CDR3 length: 15 amino acids, cysteine to phenylalanine. CDR3 DNA is the only sequence kept; it has 45 bases, read in frame from the first base.